Below, 27 T cell receptor beta chains from the same sample are listed, as sequenced in a study of blood T cells in healthy people across ages. A second PCR, run for roughly 7 to 12 cycles, used a sample-barcoded 5' primer plus a J-beta primer mix. TCRdb recomputed calls from the 5' RACE reads with MiXCR, one row per CDR3 protein. Altogether about 560,000 distinct CDR3 sequences are present, roughly a quarter being singletons, with the ten largest covering approximately 3.6%. The same data also contributed to another study, on T cells of mothers and their children.

Specimen: blood. Receptors were obtained from a boy under 10 years old in good health.

The sample holds a few counts of this clonotype. CDR3 nucleotides: TGTGCCAGCTTCCGGGGGGTCTCGGGGGCTTTCTTT. It codes for CASFRGVSGAFF. The chain recombines TRBV12-3 or TRBV12-4 with TRBJ1-1; a weak D match, TRBD1 (5 bases). This CDR3 has 12 amino acids. Deletions cut 8 bases from V and 11 bases from J, with 18 bases between.

The chain recombines TRBV5-1 with TRBJ2-7; tentatively, D is TRBD1 or TRBD2 (5 bases each). The V end lost 4 bases, the J end lost 0 bases, and 14 bases lay between the germline ends. Germline values: CDR1 SGHRS, CDR2 YFSETQ. The CDR3 runs to 15 residues. The DNA of the CDR3 is TGCGCCAGCAGCGCCGGGACGGATCGCTCCTACGAGCAGTACTTC. Its protein is CASSAGTDRSYEQYF.

The rearrangement links TRBV4-3 to TRBJ2-5; the D gene is possibly TRBD1 (5 bases). Looked up from germline, CDR1 is LGHNA and CDR2 is YSLEER. The V end was cut by 0 bases, the J end by 7 bases, with 12 bases between. The length of the CDR3 is 14 residues. In DNA form, the CDR3 reads TGCGCCAGCAGCCAAGAATGGGGTAGGGGGACCCAGTACTTC. Translating gives CASSQEWGRGTQYF.

V gene TRBV20-1 combines with J gene TRBJ1-3; 7 bases fit TRBD1. This CDR3 comprises 14 residues. Per germline, CDR1 DFQATT and CDR2 SNEGSKA (reference sequence). V shed 3 bases and J 0 bases; nucleotides not matched to a gene: 2. This CDR3 is CSARGTDSGNTIYF. The CDR3 DNA reads as TGCAGTGCTAGGGGGACAGACTCTGGAAACACCATATATTTT.

The chain is built from TRBV7-9 and TRBJ1-2; 7 positions agree with TRBD1. The CDR3 runs 14 residues. From germline, CDR1 is SEHNR and CDR2 FQNEAQ (reference sequence). Trimming at V came to 5 bases and at J to 2 bases, leaving 5 bases not matched to a gene. DNA of the CDR3: TGTGCCAGCAGCCCGACAGGGCCCAACTATGGCTACACCTTC. Its protein is CASSPTGPNYGYTF.

The chain has TRBV6-6 and TRBJ1-1; no reliable D call. The CDR3 has 12 amino acids. Trimming stripped 7 bases from V and 1 base from J, with 7 bases between. Germline V gene sequence: CDR1 MNHNY, CDR2 SVGAGI (reference sequence). The CDR3 bases are TGTGCCAGCACCCGGAGGAACACTGAAGCTTTCTTT. Its translation is CASTRRNTEAFF.

This clonotype has a handful of counts. The chain links TRBV12-3 or TRBV12-4 to TRBJ2-6; D is ambiguous. Trimming took off 7 bases at V and 0 bases at J, with 10 bases between the two ends. The CDR3 length is 15 residues. The DNA for the CDR3 is TGTGCCAGCATGTTGCTACCCTCTGGGGCCAACGTCCTGACTTTC. This encodes CASMLLPSGANVLTF.

The chain joins TRBV20-1 to TRBJ1-2, with 7 bases lining up with TRBD1. The CDR3 contains 13 residues. Trimming cost V 6 bases and J 8 bases; bases outside gene matches: 12. CDR1 and CDR2 (germline): DFQATT, SNEGSKA (reference sequence). For the CDR3, the DNA is TGCAGTGCCCAACGACAGGGCGTGTTGGGCTACACCTTC. This translates into CSAQRQGVLGYTF.

This clonotype was found many times. The chain couples TRBV5-1 to TRBJ2-1; D could derive from TRBD1 or TRBD2 (5 bases each). Germline V CDR1 and CDR2: SGHRS, YFSETQ. V lost 2 bases to trimming and J lost 8 bases, with 11 bases between them. There are 13 residues in the CDR3. The CDR3 DNA follows: TGCGCCAGCAGCTTCGGGACGGCCGATGAGCAGTTCTTC. Its protein product is CASSFGTADEQFF. Full variable domain (missing parts from reference TRBV5-1 and TRBJ2-1): KAGVTQTPRYLIKTRGQQVTLSCSPISGHRSVSWYQQTPGQGLQFLFEYFSETQRNKGNFPGRFSGRQFSNSRSEMNVSTLELGDSALYLCASSFGTADEQFFGPGTRLTVL.

The chain uses TRBV7-2 and TRBJ2-4; maybe TRBD2 (5 bases). Trimming stripped 2 bases from V and 0 bases from J, with 11 bases between. Germline values: CDR1 SGHTA, CDR2 FQGNSA. This CDR3 spans 16 amino acids. CDR3 sequence reads: CASSLRGRGAKNIQYF. The CDR3, as DNA: TGTGCCAGCAGCTTAAGAGGGCGAGGAGCCAAAAACATTCAGTACTTC.

This clonotype was observed once. The chain links TRBV5-5 to TRBJ1-4; D unclear. The CDR3 is 15 residues long. The germline V gene has CDR1 SGHKS and CDR2 YYEKEE (reference sequence). V lost 4 bases and J 3 bases, leaving 13 bases between the germline ends. CDR3: CASSLNPSANEKLFF. CDR3 DNA: TGTGCCAGCAGCCTAAATCCGAGCGCTAATGAAAAACTGTTTTTT.

CDR3 in amino acids: CASSVAGKGGYTF. The CDR3 region has the DNA TGTGCCAGCAGCGTAGCAGGGAAGGGTGGCTACACCTTC. This chain uses TRBV9 with TRBJ1-2; maybe TRBD1 (5 bases). The ends were cut back, 0 bases at V and 7 bases at J, with 10 bases in the middle. This CDR3 has 13 residues. Germline-derived CDR1 and CDR2 are SGDLS and YYNGEE.

This chain connects TRBV7-9 to TRBJ1-2; D is unclear. Per the germline V gene, CDR1 is SEHNR and CDR2 is FQNEAQ (reference sequence). V was shortened by 0 bases and J by 4 bases, with 15 bases between the two germline ends. The length of the CDR3 is 16 residues. CDR3 amino acids: CASSLAQTSIPYGYTF. CDR3 sequence (DNA): TGTGCCAGCAGCTTAGCGCAGACCAGTATCCCCTATGGCTACACCTTC.

This CDR3 reads CASSPLGLGAKQFF. In nucleotides, the CDR3 is TGTGCCAGCAGTCCCCTCGGCCTGGGGGCGAAGCAGTTCTTC. The V call is TRBV28, the J call TRBJ2-1; a possible D gene is TRBD1 (6 bases). This CDR3 region has 14 residues. Trimming removed 5 bases from V and 11 bases from J, with 19 bases in between. The germline V gene encodes CDR1 MDHEN and CDR2 SYDVKM.

Worth noting for this clonotype: An end of the junction differs from the germline gene, which may be a read error. This chain links TRBV29-1 with TRBJ2-5; D is possibly TRBD1 or TRBD2 (6 bases each). There are 14 residues in the CDR3. Germline CDR1 SQVTM, CDR2 ANQGSEA. As DNA, the CDR3 is TGCAGCGTGGGGGGACAATGGGACCAAAAGACCCAGTACTTC. Translated, it gives CSVGGQWDQKTQYF.

V usage is TRBV20-1 and J usage is TRBJ2-5; D is ambiguous. Looked up from germline, CDR1 is DFQATT and CDR2 is SNEGSKA (reference sequence). CDR3 length equals 16 residues. The V and J ends lost 0 bases and 5 bases respectively, with 19 bases between them. The CDR3 nucleotides are TGCAGTGCTAGAGATAGGGCCCCGGTGACGGCGGAGACCCAGTACTTC. It is translated as CSARDRAPVTAETQYF.

V is TRBV12-3 or TRBV12-4 and J is TRBJ1-6; D is undetermined. This CDR3 spans 14 amino acids. V was clipped by 5 bases and J by 4 bases, with 9 bases between them. In nucleotides, the CDR3 is TGTGCCAGCAGTAATTTAGGGTATAATTCACCCCTCCACTTT. Its translation is CASSNLGYNSPLHF.

This clonotype turned up a few times. In DNA form, the CDR3 reads TGCAGTGCTAGAGATCTAGCGGGGCCCTTTTTTAACAATGAGCAGTTCTTC. Amino acids: CSARDLAGPFFNNEQFF. The genes are TRBV20-1 and TRBJ2-1; 9 bases line up with TRBD2. V shed 0 bases, J shed 5 bases, and the junction held 11 bases outside the gene matches. Per germline, CDR1 DFQATT and CDR2 SNEGSKA (reference sequence). This CDR3 spans 17 amino acids.

This clonotype has ten or more counts. The chain combines TRBV25-1 with TRBJ2-5; 8 bases fit TRBD1. The DNA end lines up better with TRBJ2-7; the J call may be wrong. The CDR3 totals 12 residues. Germline values: CDR1 MGHDK, CDR2 SYGVNS. The CDR3 bases are TGTGCCAGCAGAGGACAGGGCTACGAGCAGTACTTC. It specifies CASRGQGYEQYF.

This clonotype came up many times. This chain links TRBV6-5 with TRBJ1-5; no clear D gene. The V end lost 5 bases, the J end lost 4 bases, and 9 bases lay between the germline ends. The CDR3 length is 13 residues. From germline, CDR1 is MNHEY and CDR2 SVGAGI. The CDR3 region has the DNA TGTGCCAGCAGTACTCGGAAGAATCAGCCCCAGCATTTT. It yields the protein CASSTRKNQPQHF.

The chain employs TRBV4-2 and TRBJ2-3; D is perhaps TRBD2 (6 bases). CDR1 and CDR2 from the germline V gene are LGHNA and YNFKEQ. The V end was cut by 0 bases, the J end by 4 bases, with 23 bases between. The CDR3 is 19 amino acids. The CDR3 here is CASSQDPGVQGTAADTQYF. As DNA, the CDR3 is TGTGCCAGCAGCCAAGATCCGGGGGTGCAGGGAACAGCGGCAGATACGCAGTATTTT.

This clonotype was counted only a few times. The J gene is TRBJ2-2, the V gene TRBV6-5; 7 bases fit TRBD1. Germline CDR1 is MNHEY and CDR2 is SVGAGI. This CDR3 contains 14 residues. V shed 7 bases and J 5 bases; nucleotides not matched to a gene: 7. CDR3 protein: CASMRAGGTGELFF. The DNA of the CDR3 is TGTGCCAGCATGAGGGCAGGGGGTACCGGGGAGCTGTTTTTT.

J is TRBJ2-5 and V is TRBV25-1, with 11 bases matching TRBD2. With 4 bases clipped from V and 4 bases from J, the junction kept 14 bases outside the gene matches. This CDR3 has 18 amino acids. Germline loops: CDR1 MGHDK, CDR2 SYGVNS. Here the CDR3 reads CASSARASGGFFGETQYF. CDR3 nucleotide sequence: TGTGCCAGCAGTGCCCGCGCTAGCGGGGGGTTCTTCGGAGAGACCCAGTACTTC.

This clonotype showed up just once. V gene TRBV5-1 combines with J gene TRBJ2-7; the match to TRBD2 covers 9 bases. J was trimmed by 6 bases and V by 3 bases; bases with no gene match: 19. CDR1 and CDR2 (germline): SGHRS, YFSETQ. This CDR3 has 18 amino acids. The DNA of the CDR3 is TGCGCCAGCAGCTCTTCTTCCGGGACTAGCAACCCCCTGGGCGAGCAGTACTTC. It is translated as CASSSSSGTSNPLGEQYF.

V usage is TRBV18 and J usage is TRBJ2-4, with D perhaps TRBD1 (5 bases). Trimming pared 6 bases from V and 7 bases from J, leaving 19 bases between. The CDR3 extends over 15 amino acids. Germline CDR1 reads KGHSH; CDR2 reads LQKENI. DNA of the CDR3: TGTGCCAGCTCCAGAAATTCCAGGGTAAAGAACATTCAGTACTTC. This translates into CASSRNSRVKNIQYF.

The J gene is TRBJ2-5, the V gene TRBV7-6; a possible D gene is TRBD2 (5 bases). V was cut by 3 bases and J by 5 bases, with 22 bases left in between. CDR3 length: 17 amino acids. CDR1 SGHVS and CDR2 FNYEAQ come from the germline V gene. The CDR3 bases are TGTGCCAGCAGCTTGGGGTCGTTGAGCGCCCGGAGGGAGACCCAGTACTTC. This translates into CASSLGSLSARRETQYF.

The sample holds a few counts of this clonotype. The chain links TRBV29-1 to TRBJ1-2; TRBD1 aligns across 7 bases. Germline V lookup: CDR1 SQVTM, CDR2 ANQGSEA. The CDR3 length is 12 residues. The junction had 2 bases not matched to a gene; V was cut back by 5 bases and J by 2 bases. CDR3 sequence reads: CSVLTGNYGYTF. The CDR3 DNA follows: TGCAGCGTTCTGACAGGGAACTATGGCTACACCTTC.